This is a list of T cell receptor beta chains from one sample in a study of T cells in Graves' hyperthyroidism and ophthalmopathy. TCRdb reanalysed the multiplex PCR reads using MiXCR and keeps one entry per CDR3 protein. This sample has some 300,000 distinct CDR3 sequences, with about 19% found just once. Sequencing input: blood. The receptors were sampled from a man in his forties or fifties with Graves' ophthalmopathy. CDR3s include the opening cysteine and the closing phenylalanine or tryptophan. The order of the fields is V gene, D gene, J gene, clone size, CDR3 length, CDR3 DNA, CDR3 protein. The D gene is left open where the match is weak. Some rows have no size entry. The others give once, few or many, or a class for an expanded clone.

>TRBV28|NA|TRBJ2-7|few|13
TGTGCCAGCAGTTCAGGTAGCGAGTACGAGCAGTACTTC
CASSSGSEYEQYF
>TRBV10-3|NA|TRBJ2-1|NA|14
TGTGCCATCGGGGCCACCCCCGGGTACAATGAGCAGTTCTTC
CAIGATPGYNEQFF
>TRBV9|TRBD2|TRBJ2-3|many|16
TGTGCCAGCAGCGTCAGACTAGCGGGCGGCACAGATACGCAGTATTTT
CASSVRLAGGTDTQYF
>TRBV20-1|TRBD2|TRBJ2-2|NA|15
TGCAGTGCTTCTATAGCGGGAAGGAACACCGGGGAGCTGTTTTTT
CSASIAGRNTGELFF
>TRBV6-1|NA|TRBJ2-1|NA|12
TGTGCCAGCCGGGGCTACTACAATGAGCAGCTCTTC
CASRGYYNEQLF
>TRBV28|TRBD1|TRBJ2-7|many|15
TGTGCCACTTATGGACCCCAGGGACAGGCCTACGAGCAGTACTTC
CATYGPQGQAYEQYF
>TRBV12-3/TRBV12-4|TRBD1|TRBJ2-7|NA|15
TGTGCCAGCAGTCTTGGGACAGGGGGGGGCTACGAGCAGTACTTC
CASSLGTGGGYEQYF
>TRBV7-8|TRBD1|TRBJ2-1|NA|15
TGTGCCAGCAGCCGGGGACAGACGCCTAACAATGAGCAGTTCTTC
CASSRGQTPNNEQFF
>TRBV13|TRBD2|TRBJ2-1|few|15
TGTGCCAGCAGCTTAGTACTAGCGGGAGTGTATGAGCAGTTCTTC
CASSLVLAGVYEQFF
>TRBV7-9|NA|TRBJ2-7|many|12
TGTGCCAGCAGCTGGAATGGAGTTGAGCAGTACTTC
CASSWNGVEQYF
>TRBV11-3|TRBD1|TRBJ2-7|many|14
TGTGCCAGCAGCGACCGGGACAGGGACTACGAGCAGTACTTC
CASSDRDRDYEQYF
>TRBV27|NA|TRBJ1-5|few|15
TGTGCCAGCAGTTTCATCTCCACTAGCAATCAGCCCCAGCATTTT
CASSFISTSNQPQHF
>TRBV11-3|NA|TRBJ2-7|few|10
TGTGCCAGCACCCTACCCGAGCAGTACTTC
CASTLPEQYF
>TRBV6-1|NA|TRBJ2-7|NA|14
TGTGCCAGCGCGGGACAGCCTAGCTCCTACGAGCAGTACTTC
CASAGQPSSYEQYF
>TRBV28|NA|TRBJ2-7|few|17
TGTGCCAGCCCCCCCAGGGGAAGCACGGGAGGTAGACGCGAGCAGTACTTC
CASPPRGSTGGRREQYF
>TRBV7-9|TRBD1|TRBJ2-1|few|14
TGTGCCAGCAGCTTACTGGACAGGGGGAATGAGCAGTTCTTC
CASSLLDRGNEQFF
>TRBV20-1|NA|TRBJ2-1|many|15
TGCAGTGCCCTCCAGATACAGGGGGGGTACAATGAGCAGTTCTTC
CSALQIQGGYNEQFF
>TRBV6-1|TRBD1|TRBJ1-6|NA|14
TGTGCCAGCAGACCAGACAGGGGATATTCACCCCTCCACTTT
CASRPDRGYSPLHF
>TRBV28|TRBD2|TRBJ2-7|NA|14
TGTGCCAGCAGCGCTGGACTAGTCCCCTACGAGCAGTACTTC
CASSAGLVPYEQYF
>TRBV7-2|NA|TRBJ2-2|NA|14
TGTGCCAGCAGCCCTGCTCCGAATACCGGGGAGCTGTTTTTT
CASSPAPNTGELFF
>TRBV5-1|TRBD2|TRBJ2-1|NA|13
TGCGCCAGCGGCCCGGGACTATACAATGAGCAGTTCTTC
CASGPGLYNEQFF
>TRBV6-2/TRBV6-3|NA|TRBJ2-6|few|15
TGTGCCAGCAGCCCACAGAGCTCTGGGGCCAACGTCCTGACTTTC
CASSPQSSGANVLTF
>TRBV7-9|NA|TRBJ2-7|few|12
TGTGCCAGCAGCTTAACCAGGGCCGAGCAGTACTTC
CASSLTRAEQYF
>TRBV28|TRBD1|TRBJ1-2|many|14
TGTGCCAGCAGTTTTTACGACAGGGGGGATGGCTACACCTTC
CASSFYDRGDGYTF
>TRBV5-1|NA|TRBJ1-1|few|14
TGCGCCAGCAGCCAAGGTTCAGGGGCGACTGAAGCTTTCTTT
CASSQGSGATEAFF
>TRBV5-1|NA|TRBJ1-1|NA|16
TGCGCCAGCAGCTTGGCTCTCGGCAGAGATAACACTGAAGCTTTCTTT
CASSLALGRDNTEAFF
>TRBV27|TRBD1|TRBJ2-7|few|15
TGTGCCACAGCTAAACCGGGACAGGGGGCTTACGAGCAGTACTTC
CATAKPGQGAYEQYF
>TRBV24-1|NA|TRBJ2-7|NA|14
TGTGCCACCAGTGATGCACAGGCCTTCGGGGGGCAGTACTTC
CATSDAQAFGGQYF
>TRBV4-1|NA|TRBJ2-1|few|12
TGCGCCAGCAGCCAACCCCAGAATGAGCAGTTCTTC
CASSQPQNEQFF
>TRBV20-1|NA|TRBJ1-4|few|14
TGCAGTGCTCGTCCCCTCACGGGGGATGAAAAACTGTTTTTT
CSARPLTGDEKLFF
>TRBV11-3|NA|TRBJ1-1|many|13
TGTGCCAGCAGCTTTGGAAGTACAAGTGAAGCTTTCTTT
CASSFGSTSEAFF
>TRBV6-1|NA|TRBJ2-2|few|13
TGTGCCAGCAGTATTACCAACACCGGGGAGCTGTTTTTT
CASSITNTGELFF
>TRBV27|TRBD2|TRBJ2-7|many|22
TGTGCCAGCAGTTTAAGGGGCCACGGGGGGCCTATGGGACTAGCGGAGAAATACGAGCAGTACTTC
CASSLRGHGGPMGLAEKYEQYF
>TRBV7-8|NA|TRBJ1-1|NA|15
TGTGCCAGCAGTTTGACCCGAGGAGTGAACACTGAAGCTTTCTTT
CASSLTRGVNTEAFF
>TRBV5-1|TRBD2|TRBJ2-1|NA|17
TGCGCCAGCAGCAAGGAACTAGCGGGGACCGGTAGCGATGAGCAGTTCTTC
CASSKELAGTGSDEQFF
>TRBV20-1|NA|TRBJ2-3|NA|13
TGCAGTGCTAGCAGGGCTCCCACAGATACGCAGTATTTT
CSASRAPTDTQYF
>TRBV6-1|NA|TRBJ1-5|few|14
TGTGCCAGCAGTGAAAGGAGGGCTGGGCAGCCCCAGCATTTT
CASSERRAGQPQHF
>TRBV6-1|NA|TRBJ1-1|few|13
TGTGCCAGCAGATGGGAAAAGTGGACTGAAGCTTTCTTT
CASRWEKWTEAFF
>TRBV29-1|NA|TRBJ2-2|many|14
TGCAGCGCTGGGGTCCACAGTGACACCGGGGAGCTGTTTTTT
CSAGVHSDTGELFF
>TRBV5-1|NA|TRBJ2-1|many|12
TGCGCCAGCAGCATTTCGGGGAATGAGCAGTTCTTC
CASSISGNEQFF
>TRBV20-1|NA|TRBJ2-7|NA|15
TGCAGTGCTAGAGATCGGAGGACCGAACCTACGGAGCAGTACTTC
CSARDRRTEPTEQYF
>TRBV6-1|NA|TRBJ1-1|NA|12
TGTGCCAGCAGCCACAACCGCGCTGAAGCTTTCTTT
CASSHNRAEAFF
>TRBV20-1|TRBD2|TRBJ2-2|NA|15
TGCAGTGCTTGGGGACTAGCGGGAGTCGCCGGGGAGCTGTTTTTT
CSAWGLAGVAGELFF
>TRBV7-9|TRBD2|TRBJ2-7|many|14
TGTGCCAGCCGAGCGGGAGGGAGCTCCTACGAGCAGTACTTC
CASRAGGSSYEQYF
>TRBV15|NA|TRBJ2-3|NA|19
TGTGCCACCAGCAGAGATAGGGAACAAGGGACCTGGTTGACAGATACGCAGTATTTT
CATSRDREQGTWLTDTQYF
>TRBV24-1|TRBD1|TRBJ2-3|NA|13
TGTGCCACCAGGACAGGGGGCACAGATACGCAGTATTTT
CATRTGGTDTQYF